These T cell receptor beta chains were read from a single sample in a study of T cell responses to AZD1222 COVID-19 vaccine. TCRdb keeps only in-frame clones here, not all; method: immunoSEQ multiplex PCR. The sample carries about 94,000 clones, around 87% recorded once. This specimen was peripheral blood, taken 28 days after the second AZD1222 dose. These receptor sequences come from an adult who received the AZD1222 COVID-19 vaccine. CDR3s include the opening cysteine and the closing phenylalanine or tryptophan. Each record gives: D gene, J gene, V gene, clone size, CDR3 protein, CDR3 DNA. The D gene is left open where the match is weak. Part of the rows lack a size; the others show once, few, many or a class for expanded clones.

>.|TRBJ1-2|TRBV6-5|.
CASAGGPDYGYTF
TGTGCCAGCGCCGGGGGCCCCGACTATGGCTACACCTTC
>TRBD2|TRBJ2-5|TRBV5-6|once
CASSTTRTSGKETQYF
TGTGCCAGCAGCACCACGAGGACTAGCGGGAAAGAGACCCAGTACTTC
>TRBD1|TRBJ1-2|TRBV6-6|.
CASRTDREGIYGYTF
TGTGCCAGCAGGACGGACAGGGAGGGGATCTATGGCTACACCTTC
>.|TRBJ1-5|TRBV6-5|.
CASSYQGTQPQHF
TGTGCCAGCAGCTACCAGGGAACTCAGCCCCAGCATTTT
>.|TRBJ1-5|TRBV6-5|.
CASSQNTNQPQHF
TGTGCCAGCAGCCAAAATACAAATCAGCCCCAGCATTTT
>TRBD1|TRBJ2-2|TRBV5-1|once
CASSERQGDTGELFF
TGCGCCAGCAGCGAAAGACAGGGGGACACCGGGGAGCTGTTTTTT
>.|TRBJ1-5|TRBV10-1|.
CASSERTASNQPQHF
TGCGCCAGCAGTGAGCGGACAGCAAGCAATCAGCCCCAGCATTTT
>.|TRBJ1-5|TRBV6-5|.
CASRGGNQPQHF
TGTGCCAGCAGAGGGGGCAATCAGCCCCAGCATTTT
>.|TRBJ1-1|TRBV7-2|.
CASSFSDGYTEAFF
TGTGCCAGCAGCTTCTCGGACGGTTACACTGAAGCTTTCTTT
>.|TRBJ2-7|TRBV18|.
CASSPFGTGPYEQYF
TGTGCCAGCTCACCTTTCGGGACGGGCCCCTACGAGCAGTACTTC
>.|TRBJ1-5|TRBV9|.
CASSVGGSNQPQHF
TGTGCCAGCAGCGTAGGGGGTAGCAATCAGCCCCAGCATTTT
>.|TRBJ2-5|TRBV5-6|.
CASSLNRETQYF
TGTGCCAGCAGCTTGAATCGAGAGACCCAGTACTTC
>.|TRBJ1-3|TRBV28|.
CASSSGVRSGNTIYF
TGTGCCAGCAGTTCTGGGGTCCGCTCTGGAAACACCATATATTTT
>.|TRBJ2-1|TRBV11-2|.
CASSVGKTGEQFF
TGTGCCAGCAGCGTCGGGAAGACGGGTGAGCAGTTCTTC
>.|TRBJ1-5|TRBV21-1|.
CASGTGGSEVSEHF
TGTGCCAGCGGGACAGGGGGTTCAGAGGTGTCCGAGCATTTT
>.|TRBJ2-2|TRBV15|.
CATSNDRGQEKLFF
TGTGCCACCAGCAATGATAGGGGCCAGGAGAAGCTGTTTTTT
>.|TRBJ1-5|TRBV4-2|.
CASSQVTGGDQPQHF
TGTGCCAGCAGCCAAGTAACAGGCGGGGATCAGCCCCAGCATTTT
>.|TRBJ2-5|TRBV25-1|.
CASRTSAETQYF
TGTGCCAGCAGGACCTCGGCCGAGACCCAGTACTTC
>.|TRBJ1-3|TRBV7-2|.
CASSPPPPDNPLF
TGTGCCAGCAGCCCTCCACCTCCGGACAATCCCCTGTTT
>.|TRBJ1-6|TRBV3-1/TRBV3-2|.
CASSQRSTRGYNSPLHF
TGTGCCAGCAGCCAAAGATCCACGCGGGGTTATAATTCACCCCTCCACTTT
>.|TRBJ1-3|TRBV7-2|.
CASSPDSGIPGNTIYF
TGTGCCAGCAGCCCGGACAGCGGGATCCCTGGAAACACCATATATTTT
>.|TRBJ2-5|TRBV9|.
CASSAEGRETQYF
TGTGCCAGCAGCGCCGAGGGGCGGGAGACCCAGTACTTC
>.|TRBJ2-4|TRBV6-5|.
CASRVGMLENIQYF
TGTGCCAGCAGGGTGGGGATGCTGGAAAACATTCAGTACTTC
>.|TRBJ2-2|TRBV6-5|.
CASSRPPGELFF
TGTGCCAGCAGCCGACCCCCCGGGGAGCTGTTTTTT
>TRBD1|TRBJ2-3|TRBV13|.
CASSLASRTGGTDTQYF
TGTGCCAGCAGCTTAGCCTCCCGGACAGGGGGCACAGATACGCAGTATTTT
>.|TRBJ1-1|TRBV5-1|.
CASSLERGGNTEAFF
TGCGCCAGCAGCTTGGAGAGGGGCGGGAACACTGAAGCTTTCTTT
>.|TRBJ1-3|TRBV2|.
CASSQRNTIYF
TGTGCCAGCAGCCAACGAAACACCATATATTTT
>TRBD1|TRBJ1-6|TRBV5-1|.
CASSLREHRGNSPLHF
TGCGCCAGCAGCTTACGAGAGCACAGGGGAAATTCACCCCTCCACTTT
>.|TRBJ1-6|TRBV9|.
CASSVEINLDSPLHF
TGTGCCAGCAGCGTAGAAATTAACCTGGATTCACCCCTCCACTTT
>.|TRBJ2-1|TRBV28|.
CASSWSDYNEQFF
TGTGCCAGCAGTTGGTCGGACTACAATGAGCAGTTCTTC
>.|TRBJ2-7|TRBV7-9|.
CASSSWTLEQYF
TGTGCCAGCAGCTCCTGGACGCTCGAGCAGTACTTC
>TRBD2|TRBJ2-7|TRBV11-2|.
CASSFGSGPEQYF
TGTGCCAGCAGCTTCGGTAGCGGGCCCGAGCAGTACTTC